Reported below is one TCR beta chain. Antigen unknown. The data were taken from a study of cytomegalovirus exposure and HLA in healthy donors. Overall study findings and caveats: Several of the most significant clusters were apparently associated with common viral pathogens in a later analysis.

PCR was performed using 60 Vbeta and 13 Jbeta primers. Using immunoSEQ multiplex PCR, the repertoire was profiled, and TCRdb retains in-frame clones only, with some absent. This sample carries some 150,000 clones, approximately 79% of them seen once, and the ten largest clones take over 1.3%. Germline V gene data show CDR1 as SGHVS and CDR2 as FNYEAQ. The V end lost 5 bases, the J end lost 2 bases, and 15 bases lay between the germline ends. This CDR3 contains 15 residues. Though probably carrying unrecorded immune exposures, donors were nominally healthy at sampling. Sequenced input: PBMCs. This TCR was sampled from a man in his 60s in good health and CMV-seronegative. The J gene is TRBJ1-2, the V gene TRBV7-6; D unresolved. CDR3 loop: CASSPQPRGNYGYTF. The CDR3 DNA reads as TGTGCCAGCAGCCCCCAGCCCCGGGGAAACTATGGCTACACCTTC.